This T cell receptor (beta chain) was documented in a study of T cells of healthy individuals (dated by TCRdb to 2016 to 2019). V and J lose 1 base and 6 bases, and a span of 14 bases separates them. From its cysteine to its phenylalanine, the CDR3 spans 15 amino acids. Here the CDR3 DNA is all that survives: 45 bases in frame from base 1. Per the germline V gene, SGDLS is the CDR1 and YYNGEE is the CDR2. This clonotype was seen a handful of times. The antigen it binds to is not known. Nothing much larger sits one base from this clone, and base qualities are not available. Receptor amplification or capture employed 5' RACE. Sequencing relied on an Illumina MiSeq. Using fastp trimming at Q25 and MiXCR clonotype assembly, TCRdb reanalyzed the public sequencing data and kept in-frame beta chains. Each CDR3 protein gets just one entry, which takes the most common genes and DNA from the rows behind it. For this sample the table gives 90,000 to 100,000 distinct CDR3 sequences, of which 17% were detected only once. Approximately 6% of the sample goes to the ten largest clones.

The sequence derives from a human donor in good health. This chain is built from TRBV9 and TRBJ2-1, with TRBD2 as a weak D call on 7 bases. The nucleotide sequence reads as follows: TGTGCCAGCAGCGTACTGGGGGGGGGCCTCAATGAGCAGTTCTTC. The translation is CASSVLGGGLNEQFF.